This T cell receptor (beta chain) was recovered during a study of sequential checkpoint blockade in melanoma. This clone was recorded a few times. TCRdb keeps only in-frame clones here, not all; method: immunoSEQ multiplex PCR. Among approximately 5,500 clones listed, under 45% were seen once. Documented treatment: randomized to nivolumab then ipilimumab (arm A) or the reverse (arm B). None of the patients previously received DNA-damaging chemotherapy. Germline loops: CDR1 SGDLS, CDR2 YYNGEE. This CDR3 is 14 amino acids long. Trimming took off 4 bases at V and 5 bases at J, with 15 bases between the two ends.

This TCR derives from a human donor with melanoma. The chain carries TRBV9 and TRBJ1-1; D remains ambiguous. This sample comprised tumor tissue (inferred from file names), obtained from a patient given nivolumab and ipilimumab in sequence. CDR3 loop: CASSLVGMGTEAFF. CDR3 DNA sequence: TGTGCCAGCAGCTTAGTAGGGATGGGGACTGAAGCTTTCTTT.